This T cell receptor (beta chain) was recovered during a study of beta chain features in type 1 diabetes. Overall study: Patients were similar to healthy donors in age and gender (as well as in cell yields).

Stem cell-like memory, regulatory, central memory and naive CD4+ cells were sorted via CD45RO/CCR7/CD25/CD127/CD95/CD27. Sorted populations were all over 98% pure. V shed 4 bases and J shed 1 base, with 8 bases lying between them. The CDR3 is 14 amino acids. CDR1 MGHDK and CDR2 SYGVNS come from the germline V gene. Reverse transcribing all isolated RNA meant expressed TCRB transcripts were sequenced. Profiled with immunoSEQ multiplex PCR; TCRdb holds only in-frame clones, not every one. The sample has some 250,000 clones, approximately 11% seen once; the top ten hold 0.017%. General study findings and limits: TCRB CDR3s were moderately but significantly shorter in Type 1 diabetes patients in all four CD4+ subsets.

About this clone itself: Its antigen remains unknown.

The sequence derives from a young man with type 1 diabetes. J is TRBJ1-3 and V is TRBV25-1, with no clear D. What was sequenced was naive CD4+ T cells from blood. Here the CDR3 reads CASSGGASGNTIYF. The CDR3 DNA follows: TGTGCCAGCAGTGGTGGAGCGTCTGGAAACACCATATATTTT.